A single sample gave rise to the 28 T cell receptor beta chains below, sequenced in a study of identical twins. MiXCR, run by TCRdb on the 5' RACE reads, gives a single entry per CDR3 protein. The sample includes some 230,000 distinct CDR3 sequences, 6.5% of them seen just once. A further study also used this sample, focusing on T cells expressing NK-cell markers.

Sequencing input: CD8+ T cells sorted from blood. The receptors shown here come from a young woman in good health.

This clonotype was seen only a few times. V usage is TRBV7-8 and J usage is TRBJ2-7, with 8 bases fitting TRBD1. The V and J ends lost 2 bases and 4 bases, in that order; junction bases with no gene match: 4. Germline loops: CDR1 SGHVS, CDR2 FQNEAQ. The CDR3 is 14 amino acids. CDR3 amino acids: CASSLFGQGYEQYF. The DNA for the CDR3 is TGTGCCAGCAGCTTATTTGGACAGGGATACGAGCAGTACTTC.

This clonotype was found a few times. CDR3 region: CASSPSHVTDTQYF. The CDR3 nucleotides read TGTGCCAGCAGCCCCTCACACGTAACAGATACGCAGTATTTT. The genes are TRBV7-3 and TRBJ2-3; D is unresolved. Looked up from germline, CDR1 is SGHTA and CDR2 is FQGTGA. The V gene lost 5 bases and the J gene lost 3 bases, with 12 bases spanning the gap. This CDR3 contains 14 residues.

This clonotype turned up a few times. The rearrangement uses TRBV12-3 or TRBV12-4 and TRBJ2-3; D may be TRBD1 or TRBD2 (5 bases each). CDR3 length: 13 amino acids. The V gene lost 1 base and the J gene lost 6 bases, with 8 bases spanning the gap. The CDR3 coding sequence is TGTGCCAGCAGTTTAGATTGGGGGGATACGCAGTATTTT. Amino acids: CASSLDWGDTQYF.

This clonotype was observed many times. The V gene is TRBV27, the J gene TRBJ2-2, with TRBD2 matching 7 bases. V dropped 6 bases and J dropped 9; count of bases not matched to a gene: 4. Per the germline V gene, CDR1 is MNHEY and CDR2 is SMNVEV (reference sequence). The CDR3 covers 12 residues. In DNA, the CDR3 is TGTGCCAGCAGGGGGGGGACCAGGGAGCTGTTTTTT. Its translation is CASRGGTRELFF.

The rearrangement links TRBV6-1 to TRBJ2-7, with D possibly TRBD1 on 6 matching bases. V was clipped by 3 bases and J by 0 bases, with 12 bases between them. The CDR3 runs to 15 residues. Looked up from germline, CDR1 is MNHNS and CDR2 is SASEGT. The CDR3 sequence: CASSDRQVSSYEQYF. DNA for the CDR3: TGTGCCAGCAGTGACCGACAGGTGAGCTCCTACGAGCAGTACTTC.

This clonotype was seen a few times. The rearrangement links TRBV27 to TRBJ2-2; no clear D gene. CDR1 is MNHEY, CDR2 SMNVEV, per germline (reference sequence). Trimming pared 5 bases from V and 1 base from J, leaving 8 bases between. The CDR3 length is 14 residues. This CDR3 is CASSRLGNTGELFF. CDR3 coding DNA: TGTGCCAGCAGTCGACTCGGGAACACCGGGGAGCTGTTTTTT.

This clonotype came up many times. Written as DNA, the CDR3 is TGTGCCAGCAGCGTAGCTAGCGCCCCCGCCTCCTACAATGAGCAGTTCTTC. Residues: CASSVASAPASYNEQFF. The V gene is TRBV9, the J gene TRBJ2-1; D might be TRBD2 (6 bases). The CDR3 loop spans 17 amino acids. V lost 0 bases, J lost 0 bases, and 13 bases lay in between. Germline CDR1 and CDR2: SGDLS and YYNGEE.

The rearrangement links TRBV7-9 to TRBJ2-1; no clear D gene. Trimming stripped 0 bases from V and 10 bases from J, with 19 bases between. Germline loops: CDR1 SEHNR, CDR2 FQNEAQ (reference sequence). CDR3 length: 16 residues. The CDR3 sequence is CASSLAVTLGTREQFF. The CDR3 DNA sequence: TGTGCCAGCAGCTTAGCCGTAACTTTAGGAACGAGGGAGCAGTTCTTC.

This clonotype came up many times. The J gene is TRBJ2-1, the V gene TRBV7-9, with TRBD1 identical over 7 bases. V dropped 5 bases and J dropped 8; count of bases not matched to a gene: 3. There are 12 residues in the CDR3. Germline CDR1 is SEHNR and CDR2 is FQNEAQ (reference sequence). The DNA for the CDR3 is TGTGCCAGCAGCCAAGGGGGCTATGAGCAGTTCTTC. This encodes CASSQGGYEQFF.

The table lists this clonotype with many counts. The CDR3 spells CASRATPSYGYTF. The CDR3 DNA is TGTGCCAGCAGGGCGACCCCAAGCTATGGCTACACCTTC. The chain couples TRBV6-1 to TRBJ1-2; D is undetermined. CDR1 is MNHNS, CDR2 SASEGT, per germline. The CDR3 consists of 13 residues. The V and J ends lost 6 bases and 4 bases respectively, with 12 bases between them.

On this clonotype: A read error is possible here, since a much larger clone lies one base away. The rearrangement joins TRBV6-5 to TRBJ2-1, with 9 bases aligning to TRBD2. The closer fit of TRBJ2-7 to the DNA end suggests the J call may be wrong. The CDR3 extends over 15 amino acids. The germline V gene encodes CDR1 MNHEY and CDR2 SVGAGI. The CDR3 sequence: CASSTLAGSYNEQYF. CDR3 coding DNA: TGTGCCAGCAGTACTCTAGCGGGGAGCTACAATGAGCAGTACTTC.

Many counts were recorded for this clonotype. The chain combines TRBV5-6 with TRBJ2-2, with D possibly being TRBD1 (6 bases). CDR1 and CDR2 (germline): SGHDT, YYEEEE. This CDR3 is built from 19 residues. Trimming shortened V by 3 bases and J by 0 bases, and 21 bases separated the two germline ends. CDR3 sequence: CASSCTPRDTSTNTGELFF. The CDR3 nucleotides read TGTGCCAGCAGCTGTACACCCCGGGACACGAGTACGAACACCGGGGAGCTGTTTTTT.

This clonotype was found a few times. V is TRBV19 and J is TRBJ1-1; weak D call: TRBD1 (6 bases). The CDR3 sequence is 14 residues long. Deletions cut 5 bases from V and 5 bases from J, with 15 bases between. Germline V lookup: CDR1 LNHDA, CDR2 SQIVND (reference sequence). The CDR3 bases are TGTGCCAGTAGTCCACAGGGATCGGGTACTGAAGCTTTCTTT. Translation gives CASSPQGSGTEAFF.

This clonotype has a handful of counts. The chain carries TRBV2 and TRBJ1-1, with D perhaps matching TRBD1 (6 bases). CDR1 is SNHLY, CDR2 FYNNEI, per germline. V lost 8 bases and J lost 7, with 17 bases in between. The CDR3 spans 13 residues. This CDR3 reads CASLDSVSVEAFF. The CDR3, as DNA: TGTGCCAGCTTGGACAGCGTGAGTGTTGAAGCTTTCTTT.

This clonotype was recorded many times. The gene calls are TRBV29-1 and TRBJ2-1, with D possibly called TRBD1 or TRBD2 (5 bases each). Trimming took 1 base from V and 2 from J, leaving 15 bases between them. Germline V lookup: CDR1 SQVTM, CDR2 ANQGSEA. The CDR3 consists of 16 residues. In DNA form, the CDR3 reads TGCAGCGTTGAAGGTTTTGGGACCCAGACCTACAATGAGCAGTTCTTC. Translated, it gives CSVEGFGTQTYNEQFF.

This chain joins TRBV20-1 and TRBJ1-1; D remains unclear. Trimming left V 6 bases short and J 9 bases short, with 8 bases between. CDR3 length equals 9 residues. Germline V gene lookup returns CDR1 DFQATT and CDR2 SNEGSKA (reference sequence). This CDR3 is CSASSQAFF. The CDR3 DNA follows: TGCAGTGCGAGCTCCCAAGCTTTCTTT.

This clonotype was observed many times. This chain links TRBV29-1 with TRBJ1-3; 7 bases align to TRBD1. The CDR3 spans 14 residues. The germline gives CDR1 SQVTM, CDR2 ANQGSEA. J lost 0 bases, V lost 7 bases, and 6 bases had no gene match. The CDR3 region has the DNA TGCAGCGCAGTACAGGGGCTCTCTGGAAACACCATATATTTT. Protein sequence: CSAVQGLSGNTIYF.

This clonotype has only a few counts. The chain employs TRBV29-1 and TRBJ1-1; TRBD1 matches at 9 bases. There are 14 residues in the CDR3. Germline V gene data show CDR1 as SQVTM and CDR2 as ANQGSEA. Trimming at V came to 3 bases and at J to 2 bases, leaving 4 bases not matched to a gene. This CDR3 reads CSVEGTGRNTEAFF. The CDR3 region has the DNA TGCAGCGTTGAGGGGACAGGGAGAAACACTGAAGCTTTCTTT.

A few counts support this clonotype. The chain has TRBV12-3 or TRBV12-4 and TRBJ1-4; 11 bases are a match to TRBD1. V shed 6 bases, J shed 8 bases, and the junction held 5 bases outside the gene matches. This CDR3 is built from 14 residues. The CDR3 loop is CASSGQGAWEKLFF. CDR3 bases: TGTGCCAGCAGCGGACAGGGGGCATGGGAAAAACTGTTTTTT.

This clonotype has just a few counts. This sequence joins TRBV24-1 and TRBJ2-2; TRBD1 matches 8 bases. The CDR3 totals 13 residues. Germline CDR1 is KGHDR and CDR2 is SFDVKD. V was clipped by 0 bases and J by 11 bases; unmatched bases: 1. CDR3 DNA: TGTGCCACCAGTGATTTGGCAGGGGGCGAGCTGTTTTTT. It codes for CATSDLAGGELFF.

This clonotype was detected many times. J is TRBJ2-5 and V is TRBV12-3 or TRBV12-4; D gene ambiguous. V lost 5 bases and J 4 bases, leaving 11 bases between the germline ends. This CDR3 is built from 13 residues. CDR3 coding DNA: TGTGCCAGCAGTAAAGGCCGTCGAGAGACCCAGTACTTC. Protein: CASSKGRRETQYF.

This clonotype was seen only a few times. The chain joins TRBV12-3 or TRBV12-4 to TRBJ1-5; 7 bases match TRBD1. This CDR3 is built from 14 residues. The J segment lost 2 bases and the V segment lost 3 bases, leaving 1 base of the junction unmatched. CDR3 amino acids: CASSLTGRNQPQHF. The CDR3 region has the DNA TGTGCCAGCAGTTTGACAGGGCGCAATCAGCCCCAGCATTTT.

This clonotype occurred a few times. The chain joins TRBV7-9 to TRBJ1-2; no firm D call. Germline values: CDR1 SEHNR, CDR2 FQNEAQ (reference sequence). The CDR3 is 13 residues long. Trimming removed 5 bases from V and 10 bases from J, with 17 bases in between. The CDR3, as DNA: TGTGCCAGCAGCCCCCCAGCGGCAGCCGTCTACACCTTC. The encoded protein is CASSPPAAAVYTF.

This clonotype was observed at least ten times. The chain combines TRBV11-2 with TRBJ2-3; D uncertain. In germline, CDR1 is SGHAT, CDR2 FQNNGV. V was cut by 4 bases and J by 4 bases, with 18 bases left in between. The CDR3 is 16 amino acids. The CDR3 is CASSSTRTLAADTQYF. The CDR3 nucleotides read TGTGCCAGCAGCTCGACCCGGACCCTGGCCGCAGATACGCAGTATTTT.

This chain joins TRBV2 and TRBJ2-3, with 7 positions matching TRBD2. The V segment lost 2 bases and the J segment 2 bases; nucleotides outside the gene matches: 10. The CDR3 runs 17 residues. The germline CDR1 and CDR2 sequences are SNHLY and FYNNEI. DNA for the CDR3: TGTGCCAGCAGTGAAAGGCGTTCCGGGACTACCACAGATACGCAGTATTTT. Amino acids: CASSERRSGTTTDTQYF.

The chain links TRBV12-5 to TRBJ2-7; maybe TRBD1 (6 bases). The germline V gene has CDR1 LGHNT and CDR2 FRNRAP. V gave up 5 bases and J gave up 0 bases, with 17 bases separating them. The CDR3 is 16 residues long. Here the CDR3 reads CASGTLGQTSSYEQYF. The CDR3 region has the DNA TGTGCTAGTGGTACCCTAGGACAGACGAGCTCCTACGAGCAGTACTTC.

This clonotype was seen ten or more times. The gene calls are TRBV5-1 and TRBJ1-4, with D perhaps matching TRBD1 (6 bases). The V gene's germline CDR1 is SGHRS and CDR2 YFSETQ. With 4 bases removed from V and 5 bases from J, the gap between germline ends came to 18 bases. The CDR3 length is 16 residues. The CDR3 DNA reads as TGCGCCAGCAGCGGTTCTCGACAGGAGCCGAATGAAAAACTGTTTTTT. Encoded protein: CASSGSRQEPNEKLFF.

The rearrangement joins TRBV6-1 to TRBJ1-2; no clear D gene. The V gene lost 10 bases and the J gene lost 3 bases, with 15 bases spanning the gap. The CDR3 length is 13 residues. Per germline, CDR1 MNHNS and CDR2 SASEGT. The CDR3 loop is CATSATQHYGYTF. The CDR3, as DNA: TGTGCCACCTCGGCGACACAACACTATGGCTACACCTTC.